These 31 T cell receptor beta chains were sequenced from one sample in a study of blood T cell repertoires in COVID-19. Profiled with immunoSEQ multiplex PCR; TCRdb holds only in-frame clones, not every one. The table records 90,000 to 120,000 clones, roughly 82% of them present only once. Material: peripheral blood. The receptors come from a man in his 60s with acute or convalescent COVID-19.

This clone was recorded only once. V is TRBV6-5 and J is TRBJ2-7; no definite D call. The germline V and J ends were trimmed by 0 bases and 0 bases, with 9 bases remaining between them. The germline CDR1 and CDR2 sequences are MNHEY and SVGAGI. The CDR3 sequence is 15 residues long. As DNA, the CDR3 is TGTGCCAGCAGTTACTCGACGGGTACCTCCTACGAGCAGTACTTC. Amino acids: CASSYSTGTSYEQYF.

The chain links TRBV5-1 to TRBJ2-7; perhaps TRBD1 as D (6 bases). V shed 3 bases and J shed 3 bases, with 10 bases lying between them. Germline V lookup: CDR1 SGHRS, CDR2 YFSETQ. The CDR3 runs 13 residues. The CDR3 bases are TGCGCCAGCAGCTATACAGGGATCTACGAGCAGTACTTC. Amino acids: CASSYTGIYEQYF.

The rearrangement links TRBV24-1 to TRBJ2-5; D gene unclear. The CDR3 consists of 15 residues. V lost 0 bases, J lost 0 bases, and 7 bases lay in between. Germline V lookup: CDR1 KGHDR, CDR2 SFDVKD. CDR3 loop: CATSDLGRNQETQYF. The CDR3 DNA reads as TGTGCCACCAGTGATTTGGGCAGGAACCAAGAGACCCAGTACTTC.

The CDR3: CASSYRGPWEKLFF. As DNA, the CDR3 is TGTGCCAGCTCCTATAGGGGGCCTTGGGAAAAACTGTTTTTT. The rearrangement links TRBV2 to TRBJ1-4; 7 bases line up with TRBD1. CDR3 length equals 14 residues. Unmatched junction bases numbered 11, after V lost 8 bases and J lost 8 bases. Germline CDR1 and CDR2: SNHLY and FYNNEI.

In this sample, this clone turned up once. V gene TRBV28 combines with J gene TRBJ2-1; D call uncertain. CDR1 MDHEN and CDR2 SYDVKM come from the germline V gene. Trimming removed 6 bases at V and 7 bases at J, with 10 bases between. The CDR3 has 12 amino acids. Here the CDR3 reads CASSQIINEQFF. Here the CDR3 DNA reads TGTGCCAGCAGCCAAATCATTAATGAGCAGTTCTTC.

The V call is TRBV5-1, the J call TRBJ1-1, with 8 nucleotides matching TRBD1. J gave up 2 bases and V 3 bases, and 6 bases lay outside the gene matches. The length of the CDR3 is 15 residues. Germline loops: CDR1 SGHRS, CDR2 YFSETQ. The chain's CDR3 is CASSSLGQDNTEAFF. The DNA of the CDR3 is TGCGCCAGCAGCTCTTTGGGACAGGACAACACTGAAGCTTTCTTT.

This clone was picked up a small number of times. The chain is built from TRBV5-1 and TRBJ2-5, with 7 bases that match TRBD1. The CDR3 has 15 amino acids. V trimming: 4 bases; J trimming: 2 bases; junction bases outside the gene matches: 8. The germline gives CDR1 SGHRS, CDR2 YFSETQ. The CDR3 is CASSPGQELQETQYF. The CDR3 nucleotides read TGCGCCAGCAGCCCTGGACAGGAACTTCAAGAGACCCAGTACTTC.

The rearrangement joins TRBV11-2 to TRBJ2-1; tentative D call: TRBD1 (5 bases). The V and J ends lost 1 base and 15 bases respectively, with 10 bases between them. CDR1 is SGHAT, CDR2 FQNNGV, per germline. The CDR3 totals 11 residues. For the CDR3, the DNA is TGTGCCAGCAGCTTAGGGTCAGGGCGGTTCTTC. This codes for CASSLGSGRFF.

The chain joins TRBV5-4 to TRBJ1-1, with TRBD1 matching over 10 bases. The CDR3 sequence is 15 residues long. Per germline, CDR1 SGHNT and CDR2 YYREEE (reference sequence). V trimming: 3 bases; J trimming: 3 bases; junction bases outside the gene matches: 5. The chain's CDR3 is CASSSWTGGHTEAFF. The CDR3 nucleotides are TGTGCCAGCAGCTCTTGGACAGGGGGACACACTGAAGCTTTCTTT.

This chain links TRBV5-1 with TRBJ2-1; 7 positions match TRBD2. Germline V lookup: CDR1 SGHRS, CDR2 YFSETQ. This CDR3 is built from 15 residues. Trimming removed 1 base from V and 4 bases from J; junction bases left unmatched: 5. For the CDR3, the DNA is TGCGCCAGCAGCTTGATAGGGAGGGAGTACAATGAGCAGTTCTTC. Protein: CASSLIGREYNEQFF.

This clone was seen more than once but under ten times. V and J are TRBV2 and TRBJ2-1; 7 bases map to TRBD2. Germline CDR1 is SNHLY and CDR2 is FYNNEI. This CDR3 is built from 15 residues. V was pared by 8 bases and J by 7 bases, with 14 bases of the junction left unmatched. The CDR3 protein is CASSSGGSLSNEQFF. CDR3 DNA: TGTGCCAGCTCTAGCGGCGGATCCTTATCAAATGAGCAGTTCTTC.

J is TRBJ1-1 and V is TRBV5-5; no firm D call. Per germline, CDR1 SGHKS and CDR2 YYEKEE (reference sequence). The CDR3 has 15 amino acids. Deletions cut 0 bases from V and 1 base from J, with 10 bases between. The CDR3 spells CASSLALTGNTEAFF. The CDR3 DNA sequence: TGTGCCAGCAGCTTGGCCCTCACGGGGAACACTGAAGCTTTCTTT. Drawing the rest from reference TRBV5-5 and TRBJ1-1, the complete variable domain is DAGVTQSPTHLIKTRGQQVTLRCSPISGHKSVSWYQQVLGQGPQFIFQYYEKEERGRGNFPDRFSARQFPNYSSELNVNALLLGDSALYLCASSLALTGNTEAFFGQGTRLTVV.

V usage is TRBV7-3 and J usage is TRBJ2-1; 9 positions agree with TRBD2. Per germline, CDR1 SGHTA and CDR2 FQGTGA. V shed 7 bases, J shed 5 bases, and the junction held 18 bases outside the gene matches. The CDR3 contains 18 residues. The DNA for the CDR3 is TGTGCCAGCACCCTTAAGGAACTAGCGGGTGGGGGACACAATGAGCAGTTCTTC. Residues: CASTLKELAGGGHNEQFF.

The rearrangement uses TRBV20-1 and TRBJ2-1; a weak D match, TRBD2 (5 bases). This CDR3 has 14 amino acids. V lost 4 bases, J lost 2 bases, and 12 bases lay in between. Germline lookup yields CDR1 DFQATT and CDR2 SNEGSKA (reference sequence). CDR3 protein: CSATEAGAYNEQFF. DNA of the CDR3: TGCAGTGCTACTGAGGCCGGGGCCTACAATGAGCAGTTCTTC.

The chain joins TRBV27 to TRBJ1-5, with D tentatively TRBD1 (6 bases). Looked up from germline, CDR1 is MNHEY and CDR2 is SMNVEV (reference sequence). Trimming cost V 5 bases and J 7 bases, with 12 bases left between them. This CDR3 contains 13 residues. Here the CDR3 reads CASSKQGSQPQHF. CDR3 DNA sequence: TGTGCCAGCAGTAAACAGGGAAGCCAGCCCCAGCATTTT.

This clone was recorded a few times. This sequence joins TRBV4-2 and TRBJ2-1, with D perhaps matching TRBD2 (6 bases). Germline values: CDR1 LGHNA, CDR2 YNFKEQ. Trimming left V 6 bases short and J 5 bases short, with 17 bases between. The CDR3 runs 15 residues. The CDR3 DNA sequence: TGTGCCAGCAGAAAATTAGTAGCGGACCACAATGAGCAGTTCTTC. Amino acids: CASRKLVADHNEQFF.

This chain connects TRBV5-5 to TRBJ2-2, with a tentative D call TRBD2 (5 bases). The V gene lost 0 bases and the J gene lost 8 bases, with 11 bases spanning the gap. The CDR3 runs 14 residues. Germline CDR1 and CDR2: SGHKS and YYEKEE (reference sequence). CDR3 nucleotides: TGTGCCAGCAGCTTGGGGGGAGCCGTTGGGGAGCTGTTTTTT. Translation gives CASSLGGAVGELFF. Based on the CDR3 plus reference TRBV5-5 and TRBJ2-2, the full variable domain is DAGVTQSPTHLIKTRGQQVTLRCSPISGHKSVSWYQQVLGQGPQFIFQYYEKEERGRGNFPDRFSARQFPNYSSELNVNALLLGDSALYLCASSLGGAVGELFFGEGSRLTVL.

This rearrangement joins TRBV10-3 to TRBJ2-3; D is undetermined. The length of the CDR3 is 14 residues. Trimming stripped 7 bases from V and 0 bases from J, with 11 bases between. Per the germline V gene, CDR1 is ENHRY and CDR2 is SYGVKD. Here the CDR3 reads CAINKETSTDTQYF. The CDR3 coding sequence is TGTGCCATCAATAAGGAGACTAGCACAGATACGCAGTATTTT.

This chain uses TRBV6-5 with TRBJ1-2; TRBD1 is a possible D gene (5 bases). Germline CDR1 reads MNHEY; CDR2 reads SVGAGI. The CDR3 extends over 15 amino acids. V lost 2 bases to trimming and J lost 5 bases, with 15 bases between them. CDR3 DNA sequence: TGTGCCAGCAGTTACATGGCCAGGGTGGATTATGGCTACACCTTC. Protein sequence: CASSYMARVDYGYTF.

This sequence joins TRBV30 and TRBJ1-6; the D is unclear. This CDR3 has 12 amino acids. Germline CDR1 reads GTSNPN; CDR2 reads SVGIG (reference sequence). Trimming pared 3 bases from V and 9 bases from J, leaving 9 bases between. The CDR3 region has the DNA TGTGCCTGGAGACAAACAAGTTCACCCCTCCACTTT. It codes for CAWRQTSSPLHF.

This chain joins TRBV4-1 and TRBJ1-6; 7 nucleotides match TRBD1. CDR3 length equals 17 residues. V gave up 2 bases and J gave up 6 bases; unmatched junction bases: 10. Germline CDR1 MGHRA, CDR2 YSYEKL. As DNA, the CDR3 is TGCGCCAGCAGCCAATTTGCCGGGACAGATGTTAATTCACCCCTCCACTTT. It codes for CASSQFAGTDVNSPLHF.

This clone was recorded a few times. Here the CDR3 DNA reads TGTGCCATCAGTGAGGGAACAGGGCAGAATGAGCAGTTCTTC. Amino acids: CAISEGTGQNEQFF. The rearrangement links TRBV10-3 to TRBJ2-1; maybe TRBD1 (6 bases). CDR1 and CDR2 from the germline V gene are ENHRY and SYGVKD. V lost 2 bases and J 7 bases, leaving 12 bases between the germline ends. This CDR3 comprises 14 residues.

V usage is TRBV25-1 and J usage is TRBJ1-6; possibly TRBD1 for D (5 bases). CDR1 is MGHDK and CDR2 is SYGVNS in the germline V gene. Trimming removed 3 bases from V and 4 bases from J, with 13 bases in between. The CDR3 loop spans 16 amino acids. The CDR3 reads CASSEDQGKYNSPLHF. The CDR3 coding sequence is TGTGCCAGCAGTGAGGATCAGGGCAAATATAATTCACCCCTCCACTTT.

The gene calls are TRBV10-3 and TRBJ1-2; 11 bases fit TRBD1. The CDR3 spans 15 residues. Germline CDR1 and CDR2: ENHRY and SYGVKD. Trimming at V came to 3 bases and at J to 2 bases, leaving 2 bases not matched to a gene. The CDR3 loop is CAISDRTGGNYGYTF. The CDR3 nucleotides read TGTGCCATCAGTGATCGGACAGGGGGCAACTATGGCTACACCTTC.

The chain joins TRBV7-2 to TRBJ1-1, with 8 bases lining up with TRBD1. CDR1 and CDR2 (germline): SGHTA, FQGNSA. V was pared by 5 bases and J by 11 bases, with 10 bases of the junction left unmatched. This CDR3 has 13 residues. CDR3 in DNA: TGTGCCAGCAGCCCGGACAGGGCTCAGTCCGCTTTCTTT. Amino acids: CASSPDRAQSAFF.

The gene calls are TRBV4-1 and TRBJ1-4; a possible D gene is TRBD1 (5 bases). This CDR3 is 16 amino acids long. Germline V lookup: CDR1 MGHRA, CDR2 YSYEKL. V shed 2 bases and J shed 9 bases, with 19 bases lying between them. The CDR3 DNA is TGCGCCAGCAGCCAACAAGATATGGCTGCGGGACAAAAACTGTTTTTT. Residues: CASSQQDMAAGQKLFF.

The chain is built from TRBV5-4 and TRBJ2-6; D might be TRBD1 (6 bases). CDR1 and CDR2 from the germline V gene are SGHNT and YYREEE (reference sequence). V lost 0 bases and J 2 bases, leaving 12 bases between the germline ends. The CDR3 extends over 17 amino acids. The CDR3 DNA reads as TGTGCCAGCAGCTTGGACAGGGTTTTAACTGGGGCCAACGTCCTGACTTTC. Its translation: CASSLDRVLTGANVLTF.

V gene TRBV7-2 combines with J gene TRBJ2-7, with TRBD2 as a possible D gene (5 bases). Per the germline V gene, CDR1 is SGHTA and CDR2 is FQGNSA. Between the trimmed V and J ends, which lost 6 bases and 0 bases, there was a span of 21 bases. This CDR3 is 17 amino acids long. The CDR3 is CASRPPLEAASSYEQYF. CDR3 bases: TGTGCCAGCAGACCTCCTCTTGAAGCGGCAAGCTCCTACGAGCAGTACTTC.

This chain connects TRBV5-4 to TRBJ2-7; D gene ambiguous. Germline V gene data show CDR1 as SGHNT and CDR2 as YYREEE (reference sequence). V lost 4 bases, J lost 0 bases, and 8 bases lay in between. CDR3 size: 13 residues. Written as DNA, the CDR3 is TGTGCCAGCAGCCGTTTCAGCTCCTACGAGCAGTACTTC. Translating it yields CASSRFSSYEQYF.

The rearrangement uses TRBV6-2 or TRBV6-3 and TRBJ2-7; 8 positions agree with TRBD1. This CDR3 comprises 13 residues. CDR1 is MNHEY, CDR2 SVGEGT, per germline. The V segment lost 5 bases and the J segment 5 bases; nucleotides outside the gene matches: 5. The CDR3 sequence is CASSLLQGDEQYF. CDR3 DNA sequence: TGTGCCAGCAGTCTGCTACAGGGGGACGAGCAGTACTTC.

As concerns this clone: This sample includes further DNA sequences coding for the same CDR3. The chain links TRBV4-2 to TRBJ2-7; TRBD2 agrees at 11 bases. Germline CDR1 and CDR2: LGHNA and YNFKEQ. Losses at the gene ends were 0 bases for V and 3 bases for J; bases not matched to a gene: 4. The CDR3 is 16 amino acids. CDR3 nucleotides: TGTGCCAGCAGCCAAGATCTGGGGACTAGCGGCTACGAGCAGTACTTC. It codes for CASSQDLGTSGYEQYF.